One sample yielded the 32 T cell receptor beta chains listed below, sequenced in a study of blood T cell repertoires in COVID-19. Assay used: immunoSEQ multiplex PCR; TCRdb lists only in-frame clones, some missing. The sample records 200,000 to 250,000 clones, around three quarters being singletons. Sample: peripheral blood. These TCRs come from a woman in her 70s with acute or convalescent COVID-19.

The chain couples TRBV6-5 to TRBJ1-1; no firm D call. The germline CDR1 and CDR2 sequences are MNHEY and SVGAGI. The CDR3 covers 15 residues. V lost 0 bases and J 10 bases, leaving 18 bases between the germline ends. CDR3 coding DNA: TGTGCCAGCAGTTACTCGAATTCCAGAGGTACTCGAGCTTTCTTT. Protein sequence: CASSYSNSRGTRAFF.

V gene TRBV27 combines with J gene TRBJ2-1, with a possible D match to TRBD2 (6 bases). CDR1 and CDR2 from the germline V gene are MNHEY and SMNVEV (reference sequence). This CDR3 contains 14 residues. Trimming took off 3 bases at V and 2 bases at J, with 8 bases between the two ends. CDR3 loop: CASSFLAAYNEQFF. The CDR3 DNA sequence: TGTGCCAGCAGTTTTTTAGCGGCCTACAATGAGCAGTTCTTC.

The chain recombines TRBV12-3 or TRBV12-4 with TRBJ2-2; TRBD2 agrees at 8 bases. The CDR3 loop spans 13 amino acids. V dropped 10 bases and J dropped 5; count of bases not matched to a gene: 6. CDR3 residues: CATGVAGTGELFF. The CDR3 nucleotides read TGTGCCACAGGCGTAGCGGGGACCGGGGAGCTGTTTTTT.

This clone was found a few times. The junction and the germline gene differ at one end; a read error may be behind it. The CDR3 DNA is TGTGCCAGCAGCCAAGTTCGGGGAACTAGTCAAGGGACCCAGTACTTC. This gives the protein CASSQVRGTSQGTQYF. V and J are TRBV14 and TRBJ2-5; maybe TRBD2 (5 bases). This CDR3 comprises 16 residues. Germline V gene lookup returns CDR1 SGHDN and CDR2 FVKESK. The whole variable domain, remainder taken from reference TRBV14 and TRBJ2-5, is EAGVTQFPSHSVIEKGQTVTLRCDPISGHDNLYWYRRVMGKEIKFLLHFVKESKQDESGMPNNRFLAERTGGTYSTLKVQPAELEDSGVYFCASSQVRGTSQGTQYFGPGTRLLVL.

This clone was seen a handful of times. V is TRBV25-1 and J is TRBJ1-2; no reliable D call. Germline CDR1 MGHDK, CDR2 SYGVNS. The CDR3 runs to 12 residues. Deletions cut 3 bases from V and 5 bases from J, with 7 bases between. The CDR3 DNA follows: TGTGCCAGCAGTGACGGAGGGTATGGCTACACCTTC. It translates to CASSDGGYGYTF.

The chain combines TRBV5-1 with TRBJ1-2; a possible D gene is TRBD1 (5 bases). The CDR3 length is 14 residues. Trimming cost V 0 bases and J 6 bases, with 12 bases left between them. Germline V gene lookup returns CDR1 SGHRS and CDR2 YFSETQ. DNA of the CDR3: TGCGCCAGCAGCTTGGGAGCCAGGGAAGATGGCTACACCTTC. Its protein is CASSLGAREDGYTF.

The chain couples TRBV2 to TRBJ2-5; 8 positions match TRBD1. This CDR3 spans 15 amino acids. From germline, CDR1 is SNHLY and CDR2 FYNNEI. J lost 5 bases, V lost 5 bases, and 10 bases had no gene match. The CDR3 sequence is CASSLGQAAAETQYF. CDR3 DNA: TGTGCCAGCAGTTTGGGACAGGCGGCCGCGGAGACCCAGTACTTC.

The CDR3 is CATSWAGDQPQHF. CDR3 in DNA: TGTGCCACCAGTTGGGCAGGGGATCAGCCCCAGCATTTT. This rearrangement joins TRBV24-1 to TRBJ1-5, with TRBD1 as a possible D gene (6 bases). The CDR3 length is 13 residues. CDR1 and CDR2 from the germline V gene are KGHDR and SFDVKD. The V end lost 6 bases, the J end lost 5 bases, and 10 bases lay between the germline ends.

The chain employs TRBV10-3 and TRBJ2-3; 7 positions match TRBD2. The CDR3 covers 15 residues. The V segment lost 2 bases and the J segment 10 bases; nucleotides outside the gene matches: 12. Per the germline V gene, CDR1 is ENHRY and CDR2 is SYGVKD. CDR3 DNA sequence: TGTGCCATCAGTGAGAGGGGTAGCCCGGGGGGAGCGCAGTATTTT. Its protein is CAISERGSPGGAQYF.

V gene TRBV5-1 combines with J gene TRBJ2-7, with 8 positions matching TRBD1. Unmatched junction bases numbered 9, after V lost 0 bases and J lost 7 bases. Germline CDR1 is SGHRS and CDR2 is YFSETQ. This CDR3 comprises 15 residues. Written as DNA, the CDR3 is TGCGCCAGCAGCTTGGAAGGCGACAGGGGCCAAGAGCAGTACTTC. Protein product: CASSLEGDRGQEQYF.

This chain connects TRBV9 to TRBJ2-5, with D perhaps matching TRBD2 (6 bases). V was cut by 4 bases and J by 0 bases, with 10 bases left in between. This CDR3 has 14 residues. Germline V gene lookup returns CDR1 SGDLS and CDR2 YYNGEE. The CDR3 reads CASSPPSDQETQYF. CDR3 bases: TGTGCCAGCAGCCCCCCTAGCGACCAAGAGACCCAGTACTTC.

The chain couples TRBV18 to TRBJ2-4; D unclear. The CDR3 spans 15 residues. Trimming cost V 0 bases and J 0 bases, with 6 bases left between them. Germline lookup yields CDR1 KGHSH and CDR2 LQKENI. CDR3 coding DNA: TGTGCCAGCTCACCACCGGCAGTAGCCAAAAACATTCAGTACTTC. This sequence encodes CASSPPAVAKNIQYF. Looking up the rest from reference TRBV18 and TRBJ2-4 gives the full variable domain: NAGVMQNPRHLVRRRGQEARLRCSPMKGHSHVYWYRQLPEEGLKFMVYLQKENIIDESGMPKERFSAEFPKEGPSILRIQQVVRGDSAAYFCASSPPAVAKNIQYFGAGTRLSVL.

This rearrangement joins TRBV29-1 to TRBJ2-1; D not resolved. This CDR3 contains 16 residues. The germline CDR1 and CDR2 sequences are SQVTM and ANQGSEA. V was pared by 1 base and J by 0 bases, with 13 bases between. CDR3 amino acids: CSVEGRLRSSYNEQFF. CDR3 DNA sequence: TGCAGCGTTGAAGGGCGTCTCCGGAGCTCCTACAATGAGCAGTTCTTC.

The chain joins TRBV7-2 to TRBJ2-3; 10 positions agree with TRBD2. The CDR3 contains 15 residues. CDR1 and CDR2 (germline): SGHTA, FQGNSA. The junction had 5 bases not matched to a gene; V was cut back by 3 bases and J by 5 bases. Written as DNA, the CDR3 is TGTGCCAGCAGCTTGAGCGGGGGGGGTGGAGATACGCAGTATTTT. Translation: CASSLSGGGGDTQYF.

The V call is TRBV19, the J call TRBJ2-2; D is perhaps TRBD1 (5 bases). The V gene lost 7 bases and the J gene lost 0 bases, with 12 bases spanning the gap. CDR3 size: 15 residues. Germline values: CDR1 LNHDA, CDR2 SQIVND (reference sequence). The CDR3 DNA reads as TGTGCCAGTAAGGGGAAACCTGCGAACACCGGGGAGCTGTTTTTT. It specifies CASKGKPANTGELFF.

The chain links TRBV6-2 or TRBV6-3 to TRBJ1-4; 7 bases fit TRBD1. The CDR3 sequence is 15 residues long. Germline V gene lookup returns CDR1 MNHEY and CDR2 SVGEGT. V lost 5 bases and J lost 8; bases outside the gene matches: 11. CDR3 sequence: CASSPSDRAGEKLFF. The CDR3 coding sequence is TGTGCCAGCAGTCCCTCCGACAGGGCTGGCGAAAAACTGTTTTTT.

The rearrangement links TRBV2 to TRBJ2-5; 8 bases map to TRBD1. The ends lost 6 bases at V and 1 base at J; junction bases unmatched: 4. Germline CDR1 is SNHLY and CDR2 is FYNNEI. The length of the CDR3 is 14 residues. Here the CDR3 DNA reads TGTGCCAGCAGGGTGGACAGGGCCCAAGAGACCCAGTACTTC. Its translation: CASRVDRAQETQYF.

This clone has a handful of counts. The chain uses TRBV6-2 or TRBV6-3 and TRBJ2-4; D might be TRBD2 (5 bases). CDR3 length: 16 residues. Germline loops: CDR1 MNHEY, CDR2 SVGEGT. The V end lost 4 bases, the J end lost 3 bases, and 16 bases lay between the germline ends. CDR3 in amino acids: CASSSRAPGDKNIQYF. The DNA of the CDR3 is TGTGCCAGCAGTTCCCGGGCCCCCGGGGACAAAAACATTCAGTACTTC.

The CDR3 bases are TGTGCCAGCAGCGTAGCTGGCGGTAAAGAGACCCAGTACTTC. Translated: CASSVAGGKETQYF. This chain links TRBV9 with TRBJ2-5; D ambiguous. Trimming took off 0 bases at V and 3 bases at J, with 9 bases between the two ends. Germline V gives CDR1 SGDLS, CDR2 YYNGEE. The CDR3 length is 14 residues.

The chain links TRBV7-7 to TRBJ2-7; 11 bases are a match to TRBD1. Losses at the gene ends were 5 bases for V and 5 bases for J; bases not matched to a gene: 8. The germline CDR1 and CDR2 sequences are SSHAT and FNYEAQ (reference sequence). The CDR3 is made up of 15 amino acids. CDR3 in amino acids: CASSPRDRGCHEQYF. In nucleotides, the CDR3 is TGTGCCAGCAGCCCACGGGACAGGGGGTGCCACGAGCAGTACTTC.

The chain carries TRBV25-1 and TRBJ2-1, with D possibly being TRBD2 (5 bases). This CDR3 is built from 16 residues. The germline gives CDR1 MGHDK, CDR2 SYGVNS. V dropped 3 bases and J dropped 0 bases, with 12 bases sitting between them. DNA of the CDR3: TGTGCCAGCAGTGATATAGCGAGTAACTCCTACAATGAGCAGTTCTTC. Its protein product is CASSDIASNSYNEQFF.

The chain couples TRBV2 to TRBJ2-7, with 12 bases lining up with TRBD2. This CDR3 has 14 amino acids. V lost 5 bases, J lost 7 bases, and 6 bases stayed unmatched. Germline CDR1 and CDR2: SNHLY and FYNNEI. The DNA of the CDR3 is TGTGCCAGCAGTCCACTAGCGGGGGGCGGTGAGCAGTACTTC. It codes for CASSPLAGGGEQYF.

The gene calls are TRBV18 and TRBJ2-2, with TRBD1 matching 11 bases. Trimming cost V 3 bases and J 4 bases; bases outside gene matches: 7. Looked up from germline, CDR1 is KGHSH and CDR2 is LQKENI. The CDR3 length is 17 residues. CDR3: CASSPNSGTGGTGELFF. CDR3 nucleotide sequence: TGTGCCAGCTCACCGAATTCCGGGACAGGGGGCACCGGGGAGCTGTTTTTT.

This clone has only one observation. J is TRBJ2-7 and V is TRBV27, with 8 bases matching TRBD1. From germline, CDR1 is MNHEY and CDR2 SMNVEV (reference sequence). Trimming took 3 bases from V and 3 from J; bases not matched to a gene: 4. The CDR3 has 14 residues. CDR3: CASSLGTGYYEQYF. Written as DNA, the CDR3 is TGTGCCAGCAGTTTGGGGACAGGATACTACGAGCAGTACTTC.

The CDR3 loop is CASSHGQGNGNTIYF. CDR3 nucleotides: TGTGCCAGCAGTCATGGACAGGGGAATGGAAACACCATATATTTT. The chain uses TRBV6-5 and TRBJ1-3; TRBD1 agrees at 9 bases. The CDR3 sequence is 15 residues long. Germline V lookup: CDR1 MNHEY, CDR2 SVGAGI. J lost 3 bases, V lost 5 bases, and 5 bases had no gene match.

The rearrangement joins TRBV15 to TRBJ1-3, with D possibly matching TRBD1 (6 bases). The CDR3 consists of 19 residues. With 0 bases removed from V and 0 bases from J, the gap between germline ends came to 18 bases. The germline V gene encodes CDR1 LNHNV and CDR2 YYDKDF (reference sequence). In DNA form, the CDR3 reads TGTGCCACCAGCAGAGATTCCCGAACAGGGATAATCTCTGGAAACACCATATATTTT. Translation: CATSRDSRTGIISGNTIYF.

The chain has TRBV12-3 or TRBV12-4 and TRBJ2-7; perhaps TRBD1 as D (6 bases). V gave up 4 bases and J gave up 3 bases, with 10 bases separating them. The CDR3 covers 13 residues. The CDR3 DNA reads as TGTGCCAGCAGTTCACAGGGCTACTACGAGCAGTACTTC. Protein: CASSSQGYYEQYF.

The chain employs TRBV5-1 and TRBJ2-7, with TRBD1 matching over 7 bases. The CDR3 length is 14 residues. Germline lookup yields CDR1 SGHRS and CDR2 YFSETQ. The ends lost 2 bases at V and 3 bases at J; junction bases unmatched: 5. The CDR3 DNA reads as TGCGCCAGCAGCTTAAACAGGGGCGGCTACGAGCAGTACTTC. Protein product: CASSLNRGGYEQYF.

J is TRBJ2-5 and V is TRBV5-1; D might be TRBD2 (5 bases). V was clipped by 5 bases and J by 7 bases, with 21 bases between them. Germline values: CDR1 SGHRS, CDR2 YFSETQ. The CDR3 covers 15 residues. The DNA for the CDR3 is TGCGCCAGCAGTCCCGAGGACTCCCGGCTGGGGACCCAGTACTTC. This sequence encodes CASSPEDSRLGTQYF.

This rearrangement joins TRBV7-9 to TRBJ2-5, with 11 bases matching TRBD2. Germline V gives CDR1 SEHNR, CDR2 FQNEAQ (reference sequence). After removal of 11 bases from V and 2 bases from J, the junction contained 4 bases not matched to a gene. CDR3 length: 13 amino acids. CDR3 nucleotides: TGTGCCGGAAGACTAGCGGGGCAAGAGACCCAGTACTTC. Its protein is CAGRLAGQETQYF.

This CDR3 is CASTTDRGHQPQHF. The CDR3 nucleotides are TGTGCCAGTACCACGGACAGGGGTCATCAGCCCCAGCATTTT. The chain carries TRBV19 and TRBJ1-5; 9 bases match TRBD1. The trim removed 7 bases at V and 5 bases at J, leaving 6 bases unmatched. CDR3 length equals 14 residues. Germline V CDR1 and CDR2: LNHDA, SQIVND (reference sequence).

This chain joins TRBV7-2 and TRBJ2-5; 9 bases are shared with TRBD1. V was clipped by 5 bases and J by 4 bases; unmatched bases: 14. The CDR3 is made up of 17 amino acids. The germline CDR1 and CDR2 sequences are SGHTA and FQGNSA. The CDR3, as DNA: TGTGCCAGCAGCGGAGGACAGGGGAACTCTGGGGGAGAGACCCAGTACTTC. It is translated as CASSGGQGNSGGETQYF.